This TCR beta chain appears in the sequencing data of a study of shared clonotypes between healthy human individuals. Study-wide findings and caveats: Estimated clonotype richness was generally higher in naive than memory subsets. Represented diversity, genetic and exposure-history alike, was limited by few donors.

The sample holds a few counts of this clone. Its target is not known. An assay was performed, and its level was deep. Using immunoSEQ multiplex PCR, the repertoire was profiled, and TCRdb retains in-frame clones only, with some absent. The sample lists 2,500,000 or so clones, more than 85% seen once, with 0.36% in the top ten. Naive CD4+ cells were CD45RA-selected; the remaining cells were memory. The CDR3 is 14 amino acids. Trimming stripped 3 bases from V and 0 bases from J, with 8 bases between. Germline V lookup: CDR1 LNHDA, CDR2 SQIVND (reference sequence). The chain employs TRBV19 and TRBJ1-1; D remains unclear. The sequence was obtained from a man aged 18 to 30 in good health. Some clones in this sample may be carry-over from other donors' samples. The specimen sequenced was naive CD4+ T cells from PBMCs. As to subset: CD45RA+ positively selected. CDR3 protein: CASSITSMNTEAFF. CDR3 DNA sequence: TGTGCCAGTAGTATCACGTCGATGAACACTGAAGCTTTCTTT.